The entry below describes one T cell receptor beta chain. This record belongs to a study of blood T cell repertoires in COVID-19. Looking at the study overall: Italy, Spain and the United States were the sources of the convalescent and acute COVID-19 samples. PBMCs, B-cell-depleted T cells, or T cells were the source of the cDNA or gDNA that made up the material.

As processed by the authors: How many nucleated cells were present was estimated from reference gene primer amplification. Sequenced by immunoSEQ multiplex PCR; TCRdb stores in-frame clones only, minus some. V, J and clone size are those of that table, while D and trimming were read from the DNA. The data show roughly 34,000 clones, more than 80% seen once. Sequences were obtained from peripheral blood. The clonotype comes from an older woman with acute or convalescent COVID-19.

CDR3: CASSQEPGSGYTF. CDR3 DNA sequence: TGTGCCAGCAGCCAAGAACCGGGGTCTGGCTACACCTTC. The chain links TRBV14 to TRBJ1-2, with D unresolved. Germline loops: CDR1 SGHDN, CDR2 FVKESK. V shed 0 bases and J shed 7 bases, with 9 bases lying between them. CDR3 length equals 13 residues.